The entry that follows covers one T cell receptor (beta chain) sequence. At one of its ends the junction is not consistent with the germline gene, which may arise from a read error. These data belong to a study of human T cells and chemical hapten exposure. The CDR3 runs 15 residues. Looked up from germline, CDR1 is SSHAT and CDR2 is FNYEAQ (reference sequence). TCRdb reanalysed the RACE reads using MiXCR and keeps one entry per CDR3 protein. The table has over 30,000 distinct CDR3 sequences, 6.5% to 8% seen once. Specified time point: pre-sensitization, week 0. Treatment: therapeutic diphenylcyclopropenone sensitization with weekly scalp DPC.

The clonotype comes from a woman aged 50 to 65 with alopecia areata. Some clones in this sample may be carry-over from other donors' samples. Specimen: whole blood, collected in connection with sensitization to the hapten diphenylcyclopropenone (DPC). The chain uses TRBV7-7 and TRBJ2-5; D unclear. The CDR3, as DNA: TGTGCTAGCAGCTTAGGTCTCCCTGTCCAAGAGACCCAGTACTTC. It translates to CASSLGLPVQETQYF.